This T cell receptor beta chain is from a study of T cell repertoires in cytomegalovirus infection. Via MiXCR, TCRdb re-called the reads, giving one row per CDR3 protein. The sample holds approximately 120,000 distinct CDR3 sequences, 25% to 30% seen once. Germline values: CDR1 SGHVS, CDR2 FQNEAQ. With 7 bases removed from V and 0 bases from J, the gap between germline ends came to 2 bases. CDR3 length: 11 amino acids. The table lists this clonotype with many counts. Its antigen is unknown. The chain links TRBV7-8 to TRBJ2-3; D is uncertain. The sequencing here drew on CD8+ T cells from cultured PBMCs, taken from culture after CMV antigen stimulation. This TCR derives from a human donor in good health (CMV status not recorded). Some clones in this sample may be carry-over from other donors' samples. CDR3 in DNA: TGTGCCAGCACTAGCACAGATACGCAGTATTTT. Translated, it gives CASTSTDTQYF.